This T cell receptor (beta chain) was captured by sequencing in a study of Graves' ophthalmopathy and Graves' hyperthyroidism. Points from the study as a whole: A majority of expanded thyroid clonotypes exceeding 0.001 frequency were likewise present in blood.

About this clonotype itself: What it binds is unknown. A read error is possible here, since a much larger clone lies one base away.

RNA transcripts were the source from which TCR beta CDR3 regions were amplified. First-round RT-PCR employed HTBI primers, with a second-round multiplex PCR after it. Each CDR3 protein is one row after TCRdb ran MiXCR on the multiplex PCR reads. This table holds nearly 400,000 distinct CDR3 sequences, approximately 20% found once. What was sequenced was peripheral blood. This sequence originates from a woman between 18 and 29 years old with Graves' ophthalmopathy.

CDR3 sequence: CASSQADLAKNIQCF. In DNA form, the CDR3 reads TGCGCCAGCAGCCAAGCAGACTTAGCCAAAAACATTCAGTGCTTC. This sequence joins TRBV4-3 and TRBJ2-4, with D hard to call. This CDR3 has 15 amino acids. Germline V gene lookup returns CDR1 LGHNA and CDR2 YSLEER.